The 10 T cell receptor beta chains given below trace back to one sample, sequenced in a study of shared clonotypes between healthy human individuals. Produced via immunoSEQ multiplex PCR; TCRdb's table is partial and in-frame only. Of a few million clones detected, 93% appear once; the ten largest clones hold about 0.37%. The sequencing input was naive CD4+ T cells from PBMCs. Subset described: CD45RA+ positively selected. These receptor sequences come from a man younger than 30 in good health. Some clones in this sample may be carry-over from other donors' samples.

This chain links TRBV28 with TRBJ2-7; 7 bases agree with TRBD2. The CDR3 sequence is 16 residues long. Germline V gene lookup returns CDR1 MDHEN and CDR2 SYDVKM. V lost 6 bases to trimming and J lost 3 bases; unmatched junction nucleotides: 14. The CDR3: CASRAREISGNYEQYF. DNA for the CDR3: TGTGCCAGCAGGGCCCGGGAGATAAGCGGGAACTACGAGCAGTACTTC.

The V call is TRBV7-6, the J call TRBJ2-3; 12 bases line up with TRBD1. This CDR3 has 16 amino acids. Per germline, CDR1 SGHVS and CDR2 FNYEAQ. V shed 5 bases, J shed 8 bases, and the junction held 11 bases outside the gene matches. As DNA, the CDR3 is TGTGCCAGCAGCATGGGACAGGGGGCCGGGCACGGTACGCAGTATTTT. This gives the protein CASSMGQGAGHGTQYF.

This chain links TRBV5-1 with TRBJ2-3; D might be TRBD1 or TRBD2, each matching 5 bases. Trimming cost V 1 base and J 6 bases, with 24 bases left between them. Germline CDR1 reads SGHRS; CDR2 reads YFSETQ. This CDR3 has 18 residues. The CDR3 loop reads CASSLSIRGPTTADTQYF. The CDR3, as DNA: TGCGCCAGCAGCTTGTCGATTAGGGGACCCACAACGGCGGATACGCAGTATTTT.

V gene TRBV4-1 combines with J gene TRBJ1-4, with D possibly being TRBD1 (5 bases). Germline CDR1 MGHRA, CDR2 YSYEKL. The V end lost 3 bases, the J end lost 7 bases, and 15 bases lay between the germline ends. CDR3 size: 15 residues. CDR3 nucleotide sequence: TGCGCCAGCAGCCACGCAGGGAGTCAGGGTGAAAAACTGTTTTTT. Translating gives CASSHAGSQGEKLFF.

On this clone itself: Distinct nucleotide sequences in the sample also encode this CDR3. This chain uses TRBV6-5 with TRBJ1-3; D is unclear. V dropped 6 bases and J dropped 4 bases, with 7 bases sitting between them. Germline V lookup: CDR1 MNHEY, CDR2 SVGAGI. This CDR3 is 12 amino acids long. Here the CDR3 DNA reads TGTGCCAGCAGCTCCCCGGGAAACACCATATATTTT. Translated: CASSSPGNTIYF.

This chain uses TRBV18 with TRBJ2-7; 12 bases are shared with TRBD2. CDR3 length equals 14 residues. With 6 bases clipped from V and 4 bases from J, the junction kept 4 bases outside the gene matches. Germline-derived CDR1 and CDR2 are KGHSH and LQKENI. The DNA for the CDR3 is TGTGCCAGCTCGCTAGCGGGAGGGCCGTACGAGCAGTACTTC. Its protein product is CASSLAGGPYEQYF.

The V and J genes are TRBV7-9 and TRBJ2-7; 7 positions match TRBD2. V lost 1 base, J lost 3 bases, and 6 bases stayed unmatched. In germline, CDR1 is SEHNR, CDR2 FQNEAQ (reference sequence). This CDR3 comprises 15 residues. CDR3 nucleotides: TGTGCCAGCAGCTTAGAAGGCGGGAGAAGCTACGAGCAGTACTTC. Protein product: CASSLEGGRSYEQYF.

V and J are TRBV2 and TRBJ2-2; 8 positions agree with TRBD2. V lost 3 bases to trimming and J lost 6 bases; unmatched junction nucleotides: 9. This CDR3 region has 16 residues. Germline lookup yields CDR1 SNHLY and CDR2 FYNNEI. This CDR3 reads CASSELSGSISGELFF. The CDR3 DNA follows: TGTGCCAGCAGTGAGTTAAGCGGGAGTATTTCCGGGGAGCTGTTTTTT.

V usage is TRBV4-3 and J usage is TRBJ2-7; 10 nucleotides line up with TRBD1. With V trimmed by 4 bases and J by 3 bases, 6 bases remained unmatched. Per germline, CDR1 LGHNA and CDR2 YSLEER. This CDR3 has 15 amino acids. The CDR3 coding sequence is TGCGCCAGCAGCCCGCGCCGGGACAGGGGCTACGAGCAGTACTTC. It codes for CASSPRRDRGYEQYF.

V gene TRBV28 combines with J gene TRBJ2-7; D call uncertain. CDR1 is MDHEN and CDR2 is SYDVKM in the germline V gene. V was clipped by 5 bases and J by 7 bases, with 27 bases between them. The CDR3 loop spans 17 amino acids. CDR3 loop: CASSPTGGLGLVEEQYF. The DNA for the CDR3 is TGTGCCAGCAGTCCGACGGGTGGCTTGGGGTTAGTTGAGGAGCAGTACTTC.